This entry lists 23 T cell receptor beta chains sequenced from one sample in a study of radiation and T cells in renal cell carcinoma. Treatment denoted: treatment-naive control, cytoreductive nephrectomy. Sequencing used immunoSEQ multiplex PCR; TCRdb keeps in-frame clones, though not all of them. The table includes 14,000 or so clones, approximately 50% detected once. This specimen was tumor tissue, taken from a patient whose treatment was nephrectomy without radiotherapy. Every receptor here comes from a man aged 45-60 years with renal cell carcinoma.

This chain connects TRBV6-5 to TRBJ2-2; no firm D call. This CDR3 has 14 residues. Germline V gene lookup returns CDR1 MNHEY and CDR2 SVGAGI. V lost 5 bases and J 1 base, leaving 8 bases between the germline ends. CDR3 loop: CASSTHGNTGELFF. The CDR3 region has the DNA TGTGCCAGCAGTACGCACGGGAACACCGGGGAGCTGTTTTTT.

In DNA, the CDR3 is TGTGCCAGCAGTGTCAACGGTGGGGGGACGAACACCGGGGAGCTGTTTTTT. Protein product: CASSVNGGGTNTGELFF. V usage is TRBV6-1 and J usage is TRBJ2-2; D perhaps matches TRBD2 (6 bases). Germline V gene data show CDR1 as MNHNS and CDR2 as SASEGT. CDR3 length equals 17 residues. V was trimmed by 4 bases and J by 0 bases, leaving 15 bases between them.

Relative to its sample, this clone is medium-sized. The chain has TRBV5-1 and TRBJ1-1, with D tentatively TRBD1 (6 bases). Per germline, CDR1 SGHRS and CDR2 YFSETQ. V gave up 7 bases and J gave up 0 bases, with 19 bases separating them. The CDR3 is made up of 16 amino acids. The CDR3 region has the DNA TGCGCCAGCTCACCGGGACACGGAGACATGAACACTGAAGCTTTCTTT. It specifies CASSPGHGDMNTEAFF.

In this sample, this clone is medium-sized. The chain combines TRBV27 with TRBJ2-1; D is undetermined. CDR3 size: 12 residues. Germline loops: CDR1 MNHEY, CDR2 SMNVEV (reference sequence). Trimming stripped 6 bases from V and 2 bases from J, with 5 bases between. The CDR3: CASRGTYNEQFF. The CDR3 DNA reads TGTGCCAGCAGGGGGACCTACAATGAGCAGTTCTTC.

This chain joins TRBV11-3 and TRBJ2-3, with D perhaps given as TRBD1 or TRBD2 (5 bases each). This CDR3 region has 17 residues. Looked up from germline, CDR1 is SGHNT and CDR2 is YENEEA. V was pared by 1 base and J by 5 bases, with 19 bases between. Here the CDR3 reads CASSLGGLGPPLDTQYF. DNA for the CDR3: TGTGCCAGCAGCTTAGGAGGCTTGGGACCTCCGTTAGATACGCAGTATTTT.

The chain has TRBV12-5 and TRBJ1-2; maybe TRBD1 (5 bases). CDR1 and CDR2 (germline): LGHNT, FRNRAP. Trimming pared 8 bases from V and 11 bases from J, leaving 21 bases between. The CDR3 totals 13 residues. CDR3 sequence (DNA): TGTGCTAGTAATCGGGGTGGGGCTTTTGGTTACACCTTC. Translating gives CASNRGGAFGYTF.

The chain links TRBV5-6 to TRBJ2-1; 9 bases agree with TRBD2. CDR3 length: 16 residues. CDR1 is SGHDT, CDR2 YYEEEE, per germline. V lost 0 bases, J lost 0 bases, and 1 base stayed unmatched. The CDR3 loop is CASSLELAGSYNEQFF. DNA of the CDR3: TGTGCCAGCAGCTTGGAACTAGCGGGCTCCTACAATGAGCAGTTCTTC.

This clone has only a few counts. J is TRBJ1-2 and V is TRBV5-1; no firm D call. The CDR3 runs to 14 residues. The germline V gene encodes CDR1 SGHRS and CDR2 YFSETQ. Trimming took off 0 bases at V and 0 bases at J, with 6 bases between the two ends. In DNA, the CDR3 is TGCGCCAGCAGCTTGGAGGGCTCTAACTATGGCTACACCTTC. Amino acids: CASSLEGSNYGYTF.

The chain couples TRBV27 to TRBJ2-1, with D possibly being TRBD2 (5 bases). The CDR3 is 13 amino acids. Germline values: CDR1 MNHEY, CDR2 SMNVEV (reference sequence). Trimming pared 2 bases from V and 10 bases from J, leaving 12 bases between. CDR3 bases: TGTGCCAGCAGTTTACGGGGTCGAGGGGAGCAGTTCTTC. Translation gives CASSLRGRGEQFF.

The chain links TRBV5-1 to TRBJ1-3; D is unclear. The CDR3 has 13 amino acids. Trimming took 0 bases from V and 16 from J, leaving 17 bases between them. CDR1 SGHRS and CDR2 YFSETQ come from the germline V gene. The CDR3 is CASSLEPAGSAYF. The CDR3 nucleotides read TGCGCCAGCAGCTTGGAACCTGCGGGCAGTGCCTATTTT.

This clone occurred once. The chain is built from TRBV18 and TRBJ1-2; D uncertain. This CDR3 contains 15 residues. Trimming removed 2 bases at V and 4 bases at J, with 14 bases between. Germline V gene lookup returns CDR1 KGHSH and CDR2 LQKENI. CDR3 protein: CASSPGEGRGYGYTF. The CDR3 DNA is TGTGCCAGCTCACCAGGGGAAGGACGTGGCTATGGCTACACCTTC.

This rearrangement joins TRBV30 to TRBJ2-2; 7 nucleotides align to TRBD2. CDR1 is GTSNPN, CDR2 SVGIG, per germline (reference sequence). The CDR3 has 16 amino acids. V shed 0 bases and J 1 base; nucleotides not matched to a gene: 5. The CDR3, as DNA: TGTGCCTGGAGTGTACGGTTAGCGGGGAACACCGGGGAGCTGTTTTTT. Its protein is CAWSVRLAGNTGELFF.

This clone has only a few counts. The J gene is TRBJ1-1, the V gene TRBV10-3, with 10 bases that match TRBD1. Per germline, CDR1 ENHRY and CDR2 SYGVKD. J gave up 8 bases and V 5 bases, and 5 bases lay outside the gene matches. The CDR3 has 13 residues. CDR3 nucleotides: TGTGCCATCAGTTTTGACAGGGGGCGCGAAGCTTTCTTT. This codes for CAISFDRGREAFF.

This clone has a handful of counts. The chain has TRBV27 and TRBJ2-7; 9 bases align to TRBD1. V was clipped by 2 bases and J by 3 bases; unmatched bases: 5. This CDR3 has 15 residues. From germline, CDR1 is MNHEY and CDR2 SMNVEV (reference sequence). CDR3 sequence reads: CASSLSGTGNYEQYF. In DNA, the CDR3 is TGTGCCAGCAGTTTAAGTGGGACAGGGAACTACGAGCAGTACTTC.

This CDR3 is CASSGDRGGSPLHF. The CDR3 nucleotides are TGTGCCAGTAGTGGGGACAGGGGAGGGTCACCCCTCCACTTT. This sequence joins TRBV19 and TRBJ1-6; TRBD1 matches 10 bases. There are 14 residues in the CDR3. V shed 5 bases, J shed 10 bases, and the junction held 5 bases outside the gene matches. CDR1 and CDR2 (germline): LNHDA, SQIVND (reference sequence).

This clone has just a few counts. The chain couples TRBV10-3 to TRBJ1-5, with D possibly being TRBD1 (5 bases). Per germline, CDR1 ENHRY and CDR2 SYGVKD. The CDR3 totals 14 residues. Trimming took 6 bases from V and 3 from J, leaving 12 bases between them. CDR3 protein: CAIRSGLDNQPQHF. The CDR3 DNA is TGTGCCATCAGATCGGGACTTGACAATCAGCCCCAGCATTTT.

The V call is TRBV5-1, the J call TRBJ1-3; TRBD1 is a possible D gene (5 bases). CDR1 is SGHRS, CDR2 YFSETQ, per germline. Trimming removed 4 bases at V and 4 bases at J, with 24 bases between. This CDR3 has 18 amino acids. CDR3 residues: CASSISGTHNTGGNTIYF. CDR3 in DNA: TGCGCCAGCAGCATTTCCGGGACCCACAATACTGGAGGAAACACCATATATTTT.

This sequence joins TRBV29-1 and TRBJ1-1; D may be TRBD1 (5 bases). V shed 6 bases and J shed 3 bases, with 11 bases lying between them. This CDR3 is 12 amino acids long. Germline loops: CDR1 SQVTM, CDR2 ANQGSEA. CDR3 residues: CSVLKGHTEAFF. Here the CDR3 DNA reads TGCAGCGTCTTAAAGGGGCACACTGAAGCTTTCTTT.

The chain recombines TRBV7-9 with TRBJ2-2; 9 nucleotides agree with TRBD1. The CDR3 covers 16 residues. Trimming at V came to 3 bases and at J to 2 bases, leaving 4 bases not matched to a gene. Per the germline V gene, CDR1 is SEHNR and CDR2 is FQNEAQ (reference sequence). CDR3 protein: CASSFGQGPNTGELFF. Written as DNA, the CDR3 is TGTGCCAGCAGCTTCGGACAGGGGCCCAACACCGGGGAGCTGTTTTTT.

This clone was detected once. The J gene is TRBJ1-1, the V gene TRBV5-1, with TRBD1 matching over 8 bases. Germline values: CDR1 SGHRS, CDR2 YFSETQ. The CDR3 loop spans 15 amino acids. The junction had 6 bases not matched to a gene; V was cut back by 1 base and J by 4 bases. CDR3 sequence (DNA): TGCGCCAGCAGCTTGAGCAGGGGGCAAGGCACTGAAGCTTTCTTT. The encoded protein is CASSLSRGQGTEAFF.

This chain links TRBV9 with TRBJ2-1; D possibly corresponds to TRBD1 (6 bases). The CDR3 consists of 15 residues. Trimming removed 0 bases at V and 3 bases at J, with 10 bases between. Germline CDR1 is SGDLS and CDR2 is YYNGEE. For the CDR3, the DNA is TGTGCCAGCAGCGTAGGGGGGCTAGGCTACAATGAGCAGTTCTTC. It codes for CASSVGGLGYNEQFF.

This clone has just a few counts. CDR3 sequence: CAWRGDTNSGNTIYF. Here the CDR3 DNA reads TGTGCCTGGAGAGGGGACACAAACTCTGGAAACACCATATATTTT. V usage is TRBV30 and J usage is TRBJ1-3; possible D gene TRBD1, 6 bases. Germline assignment: CDR1 GTSNPN and CDR2 SVGIG (reference sequence). The CDR3 consists of 15 residues. The ends were cut back, 3 bases at V and 0 bases at J, with 12 bases in the middle.

The chain has TRBV28 and TRBJ1-5, with D hard to call. Germline loops: CDR1 MDHEN, CDR2 SYDVKM. The CDR3 length is 12 residues. V lost 2 bases and J lost 6, with 5 bases in between. The CDR3 spells CASSLEGQPQHF. CDR3 nucleotide sequence: TGTGCCAGCAGTTTAGAAGGTCAGCCCCAGCATTTT. The entire variable domain, with the rest obtained from reference TRBV28 and TRBJ1-5, is as follows: DVKVTQSSRYLVKRTGEKVFLECVQDMDHENMFWYRQDPGLGLRLIYFSYDVKMKEKGDIPEGYSVSREKKERFSLILESASTNQTSMYLCASSLEGQPQHFGDGTRLSIL.